One sample yielded the 12 T cell receptor beta chains listed below, sequenced in a study of blood T cell repertoires in COVID-19. Generated by immunoSEQ multiplex PCR, the TCRdb table keeps only in-frame clones and is missing some. This table holds 65,000 to 75,000 clones, 70% to 80% found once. Material: peripheral blood. All receptors derive from a human donor in a cohort sampled during active COVID-19.

This clone was seen more than once but under ten times. CDR3 region: CASSPEETQYF. In nucleotides, the CDR3 is TGTGCCAGCTCTCCTGAAGAGACCCAGTACTTC. The rearrangement uses TRBV18 and TRBJ2-5; no definite D call. V lost 6 bases to trimming and J lost 3 bases, with 5 bases between them. The CDR3 covers 11 residues. CDR1 KGHSH and CDR2 LQKENI come from the germline V gene.

The J gene is TRBJ1-2, the V gene TRBV29-1; D remains ambiguous. The CDR3 sequence is 11 residues long. In germline, CDR1 is SQVTM, CDR2 ANQGSEA. The V gene lost 4 bases and the J gene lost 7 bases, with 10 bases spanning the gap. The chain's CDR3 is CSVVVGSGYTF. In DNA, the CDR3 is TGCAGCGTTGTCGTCGGGTCTGGCTACACCTTC.

The V gene is TRBV21-1, the J gene TRBJ1-3. TRBV21-1 represents a pseudogene. The CDR3 loop spans 12 amino acids. The CDR3 spells CASSKERNTIYF. CDR3 coding DNA: TGTGCCAGCAGCAAAGAGCGAAACACCATATATTTT.

The chain joins TRBV7-2 to TRBJ2-3; unclear D gene. This CDR3 region has 15 residues. V gave up 7 bases and J gave up 3 bases, with 17 bases separating them. CDR1 and CDR2 from the germline V gene are SGHTA and FQGNSA. The CDR3 nucleotides are TGTGCCAGCAAACGAGTGCCCCTCGGGACAGATACGCAGTATTTT. This translates into CASKRVPLGTDTQYF.

V gene TRBV6-1 combines with J gene TRBJ1-2; D is uncertain. V lost 2 bases and J 7 bases, leaving 14 bases between the germline ends. This CDR3 has 14 residues. Germline V gives CDR1 MNHNS, CDR2 SASEGT. The DNA for the CDR3 is TGTGCCAGCAGTGAAATGGTGCTTTCTAGTGGCTACACCTTC. Its protein product is CASSEMVLSSGYTF.

This clone was observed a few times. J is TRBJ2-3 and V is TRBV6-2 or TRBV6-3; D remains ambiguous. The CDR3 contains 13 residues. Per the germline V gene, CDR1 is MNHEY and CDR2 is SVGEGT. Trimming took off 4 bases at V and 5 bases at J, with 10 bases between the two ends. The CDR3, as DNA: TGTGCCAGCAGTTTCCCGACTCGAGATACGCAGTATTTT. It encodes CASSFPTRDTQYF.

The chain links TRBV7-2 to TRBJ1-5; the match to TRBD1 covers 9 bases. Germline V CDR1 and CDR2: SGHTA, FQGNSA. The CDR3 covers 15 residues. V lost 3 bases, J lost 5 bases, and 5 bases stayed unmatched. The CDR3: CASSLSDRGDQPQHF. The CDR3 nucleotides read TGTGCCAGCAGCTTGTCGGACAGGGGCGATCAGCCCCAGCATTTT. Supplemented by reference TRBV7-2 and TRBJ1-5, the full variable domain reads GAGVSQSPSNKVTEKGKDVELRCDPISGHTALYWYRQSLGQGLEFLIYFQGNSAPDKSGLPSDRFSAERTGGSVSTLTIQRTQQEDSAVYLCASSLSDRGDQPQHFGDGTRLSIL.

This chain connects TRBV4-1 to TRBJ1-5; a possible D gene is TRBD1 (5 bases). The germline gives CDR1 MGHRA, CDR2 YSYEKL. V dropped 0 bases and J dropped 2 bases, with 11 bases sitting between them. The CDR3 loop spans 16 amino acids. CDR3 coding DNA: TGCGCCAGCAGCCAAGACGGGGGGATTGGCAATCAGCCCCAGCATTTT. Translating gives CASSQDGGIGNQPQHF.

The CDR3 DNA is TGTGCCAGCAGCCCCGGGACAGGGTTAACAGATACGCAGTATTTT. Translation gives CASSPGTGLTDTQYF. This chain links TRBV5-8 with TRBJ2-3; 9 bases match TRBD1. CDR1 is SGHTS, CDR2 YDEGEE, per germline. V dropped 4 bases and J dropped 3; count of bases not matched to a gene: 6. CDR3 length: 15 residues.

The chain joins TRBV7-3 to TRBJ2-2; D may be TRBD2 (6 bases). V was clipped by 5 bases and J by 7 bases, with 11 bases between them. The CDR3 is 13 amino acids. CDR1 and CDR2 (germline): SGHTA, FQGTGA. CDR3 protein: CASSLLTSGELFF. The CDR3 DNA sequence: TGTGCCAGCAGCCTTTTGACTAGCGGGGAGCTGTTTTTT.

The chain carries TRBV9 and TRBJ2-1, with 9 bases identical to TRBD2. V gave up 0 bases and J gave up 5 bases; unmatched junction bases: 6. Germline CDR1 reads SGDLS; CDR2 reads YYNGEE. This CDR3 contains 16 residues. The CDR3 nucleotides read TGTGCCAGCAGCGTAGTTGGCGGGAGGGCCCACAATGAGCAGTTCTTC. Translation gives CASSVVGGRAHNEQFF.

The sample holds one count of this clone. J is TRBJ1-2 and V is TRBV3-1 (or the pseudogene TRBV3-2); 7 nucleotides match TRBD1. V shed 4 bases, J shed 10 bases, and the junction held 6 bases outside the gene matches. This CDR3 has 12 residues. The germline V gene has CDR1 LGHDT and CDR2 YNNKEL (reference sequence). Here the CDR3 reads CASSLQGQDYTF. Written as DNA, the CDR3 is TGTGCCAGCAGCCTCCAAGGACAGGACTACACCTTC.